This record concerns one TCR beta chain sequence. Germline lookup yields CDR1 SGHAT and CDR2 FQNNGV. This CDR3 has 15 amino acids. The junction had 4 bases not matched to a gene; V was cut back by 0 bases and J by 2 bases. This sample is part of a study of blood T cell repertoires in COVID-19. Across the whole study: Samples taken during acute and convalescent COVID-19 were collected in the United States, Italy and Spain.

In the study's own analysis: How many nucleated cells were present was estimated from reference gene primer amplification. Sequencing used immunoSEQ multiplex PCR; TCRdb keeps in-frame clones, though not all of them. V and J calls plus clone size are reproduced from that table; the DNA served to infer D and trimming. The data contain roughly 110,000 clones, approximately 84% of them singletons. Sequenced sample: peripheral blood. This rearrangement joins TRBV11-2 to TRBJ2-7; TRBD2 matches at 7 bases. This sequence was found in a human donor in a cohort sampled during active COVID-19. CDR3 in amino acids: CASSLDAGVAYEQYF. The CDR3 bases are TGTGCCAGCAGCTTAGATGCGGGGGTTGCCTACGAGCAGTACTTC. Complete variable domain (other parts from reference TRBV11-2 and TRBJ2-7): EAGVAQSPRYKIIEKRQSVAFWCNPISGHATLYWYQQILGQGPKLLIQFQNNGVVDDSQLPKDRFSAERLKGVDSTLKIQPAKLEDSAVYLCASSLDAGVAYEQYFGPGTRLTVT.